The T cell receptor beta chain described here comes from a study of cytomegalovirus exposure and HLA in healthy donors. As for the study in general: Findings of an earlier analysis included around 120 million unique TCR beta sequences from roughly 180 million T cells.

The study ran its PCR with 60 Vbeta and 13 Jbeta primers. TCRdb's copy holds only in-frame clones and misses some; the assay was immunoSEQ multiplex PCR. This table holds around 200,000 clones, roughly 85% found once. Per the germline V gene, CDR1 is SGHRS and CDR2 is YFSETQ. The length of the CDR3 is 12 residues. Trimming shortened V by 0 bases and J by 6 bases, and 7 bases separated the two germline ends. The source of this sequence is a man between 18 and 29 years old in good health and CMV-seronegative. The sample consisted of PBMCs. The chain links TRBV5-1 to TRBJ2-7; possibly TRBD2 for D (5 bases). CDR3 in amino acids: CASSLEEAEQYF. CDR3 DNA: TGCGCCAGCAGCTTGGAGGAGGCCGAGCAGTACTTC.